The text below deals with one T cell receptor (beta chain). The antigen is not known. This sample is drawn from a study of shared clonotypes between healthy human individuals. The germline V gene encodes CDR1 LGHNA and CDR2 YSLEER. This CDR3 is 12 amino acids long. V lost 0 bases to trimming and J lost 8 bases, with 5 bases between them. The protocol was immunoSEQ multiplex PCR, while the TCRdb copy is restricted to in-frame clones and leaves out a portion. The sample holds about 2.3 million clones, roughly 90% seen once. Points from the study as a whole: Memory subsets generally showed lower estimated richness than naive subsets. Rarefaction gave evidence that sorted-subset sequencing remained incomplete despite large depth.

The chain carries TRBV4-3 and TRBJ2-1; D remains unclear. The TCR comes from a man between 18 and 29 years old in good health. Some clones in this sample may be carry-over from other donors' samples. Sequencing input: naive CD4+ T cells from PBMCs. As to subset: CD45RA+ positively selected. As DNA, the CDR3 is TGCGCCAGCAGCCAAGATCGGCATGAGCAGTTCTTC. Residues: CASSQDRHEQFF.